Below, one T cell receptor beta chain is given with its context. Germline V gene data show CDR1 as KGHSH and CDR2 as LQKENI. V lost 6 bases, J lost 6 bases, and 18 bases stayed unmatched. This CDR3 spans 17 amino acids. These data belong to a study of T cell changes during pregnancy in multiple sclerosis. Libraries were prepared by immunoSEQ multiplex PCR; TCRdb keeps only in-frame clonotypes and omits some of them. The sample holds approximately 45,000 clones, over 85% seen once. The sample in question was CD4+ T cells from peripheral blood mononuclear cells, obtained in the first trimester of pregnancy. The rearrangement links TRBV18 to TRBJ2-7; 9 bases fit TRBD1. The clonotype comes from a female donor with multiple sclerosis, enrolled in a pregnancy study. The CDR3 coding sequence is TGTGCCAGCTCTTCCCTTCCTTCGGGACAGGGTCCTCGCGAGCAGTACTTC. This sequence encodes CASSSLPSGQGPREQYF.